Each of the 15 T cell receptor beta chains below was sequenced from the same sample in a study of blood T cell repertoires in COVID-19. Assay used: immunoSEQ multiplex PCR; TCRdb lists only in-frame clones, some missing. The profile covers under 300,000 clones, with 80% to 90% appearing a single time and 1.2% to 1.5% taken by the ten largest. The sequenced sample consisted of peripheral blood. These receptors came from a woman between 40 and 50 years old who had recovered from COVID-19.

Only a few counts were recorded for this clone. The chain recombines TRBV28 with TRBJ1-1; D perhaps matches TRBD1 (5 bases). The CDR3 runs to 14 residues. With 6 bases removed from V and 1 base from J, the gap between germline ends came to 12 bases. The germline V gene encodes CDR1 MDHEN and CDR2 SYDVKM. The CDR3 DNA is TGTGCCAGCAGGGGAGGGACGGGGAACACTGAAGCTTTCTTT. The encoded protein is CASRGGTGNTEAFF. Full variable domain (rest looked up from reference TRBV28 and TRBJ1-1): DVKVTQSSRYLVKRTGEKVFLECVQDMDHENMFWYRQDPGLGLRLIYFSYDVKMKEKGDIPEGYSVSREKKERFSLILESASTNQTSMYLCASRGGTGNTEAFFGQGTRLTVV.

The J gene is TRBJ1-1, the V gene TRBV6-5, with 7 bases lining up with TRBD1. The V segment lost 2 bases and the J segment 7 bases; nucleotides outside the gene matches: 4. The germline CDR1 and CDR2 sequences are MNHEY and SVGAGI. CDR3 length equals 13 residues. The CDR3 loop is CASSYQRGLEAFF. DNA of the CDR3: TGTGCCAGCAGTTACCAAAGGGGGCTTGAAGCTTTCTTT.

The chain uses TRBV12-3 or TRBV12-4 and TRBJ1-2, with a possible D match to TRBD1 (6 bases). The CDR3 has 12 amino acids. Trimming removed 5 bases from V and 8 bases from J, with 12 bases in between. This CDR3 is CASSPGQRGYTF. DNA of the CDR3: TGTGCCAGCAGTCCCGGACAGCGCGGCTACACCTTC.

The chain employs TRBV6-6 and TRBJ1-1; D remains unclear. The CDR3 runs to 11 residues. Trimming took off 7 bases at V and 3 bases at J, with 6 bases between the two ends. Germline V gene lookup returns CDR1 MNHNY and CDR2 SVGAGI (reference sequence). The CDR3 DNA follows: TGTGCCAGCAAAGAGGACACTGAAGCTTTCTTT. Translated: CASKEDTEAFF.

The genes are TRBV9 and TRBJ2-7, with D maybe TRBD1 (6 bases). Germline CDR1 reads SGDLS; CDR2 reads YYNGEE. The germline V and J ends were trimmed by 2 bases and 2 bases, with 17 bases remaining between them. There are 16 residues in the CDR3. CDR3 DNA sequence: TGTGCCAGCAGCGTCACAGGGAGTACCCTAACCTACGAGCAGTACTTC. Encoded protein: CASSVTGSTLTYEQYF.

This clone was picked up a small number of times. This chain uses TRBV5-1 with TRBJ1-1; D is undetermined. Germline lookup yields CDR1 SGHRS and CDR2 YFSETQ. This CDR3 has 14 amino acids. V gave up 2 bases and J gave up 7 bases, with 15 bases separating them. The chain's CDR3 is CASSFQTGKNEAFF. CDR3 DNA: TGCGCCAGCAGCTTCCAGACCGGGAAGAATGAAGCTTTCTTT.

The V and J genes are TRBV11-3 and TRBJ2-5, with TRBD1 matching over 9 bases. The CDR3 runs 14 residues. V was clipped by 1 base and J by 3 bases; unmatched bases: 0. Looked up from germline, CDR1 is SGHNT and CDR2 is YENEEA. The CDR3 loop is CASSLGTGEETQYF. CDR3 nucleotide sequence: TGTGCCAGCAGCTTAGGGACAGGGGAAGAGACCCAGTACTTC.

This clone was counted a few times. CDR3 amino acids: CASSSQMNTEAFF. CDR3 in DNA: TGTGCCAGCAGTTCACAGATGAACACTGAAGCTTTCTTT. V usage is TRBV6-5 and J usage is TRBJ1-1; D gene unclear. V was pared by 4 bases and J by 0 bases, with 6 bases between. The CDR3 length is 13 residues. CDR1 and CDR2 (germline): MNHEY, SVGAGI.

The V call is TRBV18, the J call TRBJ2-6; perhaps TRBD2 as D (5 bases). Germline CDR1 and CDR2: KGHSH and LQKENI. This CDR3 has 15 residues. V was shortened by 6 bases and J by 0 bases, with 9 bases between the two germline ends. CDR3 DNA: TGTGCCAGCTCCCCGGGGTACTCTGGGGCCAACGTCCTGACTTTC. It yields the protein CASSPGYSGANVLTF.

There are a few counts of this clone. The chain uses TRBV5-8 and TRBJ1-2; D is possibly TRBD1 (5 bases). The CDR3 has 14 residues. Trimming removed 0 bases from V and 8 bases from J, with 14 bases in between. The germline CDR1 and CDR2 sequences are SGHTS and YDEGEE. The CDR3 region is CASSLAVDTRGYTF. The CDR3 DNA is TGTGCCAGCAGCTTGGCCGTGGACACGCGGGGCTACACCTTC.

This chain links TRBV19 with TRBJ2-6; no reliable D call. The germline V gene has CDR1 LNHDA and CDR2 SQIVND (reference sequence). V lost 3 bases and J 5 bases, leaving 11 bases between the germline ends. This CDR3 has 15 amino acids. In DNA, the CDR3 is TGTGCCAGTAGTATTTGGCAGGCCAGGGCCAACGTCCTGACTTTC. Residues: CASSIWQARANVLTF. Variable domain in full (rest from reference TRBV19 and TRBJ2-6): DGGITQSPKYLFRKEGQNVTLSCEQNLNHDAMYWYRQDPGQGLRLIYYSQIVNDFQKGDIAEGYSVSREKKESFPLTVTSAQKNPTAFYLCASSIWQARANVLTFGAGSRLTVL.

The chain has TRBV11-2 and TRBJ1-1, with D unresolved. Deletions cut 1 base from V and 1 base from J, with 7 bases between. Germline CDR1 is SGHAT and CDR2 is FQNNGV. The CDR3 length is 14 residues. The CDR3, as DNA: TGTGCCAGCAGCTTAGTTCCCAGGAACACTGAAGCTTTCTTT. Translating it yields CASSLVPRNTEAFF.

The CDR3 DNA is TGTGCCAGCAGTTATGACGGGGTACTGCACTATGGCTACACCTTC. This codes for CASSYDGVLHYGYTF. The V and J genes are TRBV6-6 and TRBJ1-2; D ambiguous. The CDR3 spans 15 residues. CDR1 and CDR2 (germline): MNHNY, SVGAGI (reference sequence). Trimming took 3 bases from V and 3 from J, leaving 14 bases between them.

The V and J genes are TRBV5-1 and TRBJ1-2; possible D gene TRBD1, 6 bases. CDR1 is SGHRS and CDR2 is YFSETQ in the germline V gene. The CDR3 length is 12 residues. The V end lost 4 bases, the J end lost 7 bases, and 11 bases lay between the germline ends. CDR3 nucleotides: TGCGCCAGCAGCACTACAGGGACTGGCTACACCTTC. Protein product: CASSTTGTGYTF.

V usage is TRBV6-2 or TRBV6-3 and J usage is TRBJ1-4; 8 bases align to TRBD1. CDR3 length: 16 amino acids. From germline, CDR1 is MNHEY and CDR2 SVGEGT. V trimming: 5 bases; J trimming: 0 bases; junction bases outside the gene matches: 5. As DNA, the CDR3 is TGTGCCAGCAGTCGGGACAGGATCGCAACTAATGAAAAACTGTTTTTT. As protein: CASSRDRIATNEKLFF.